The subject of this entry is one T cell receptor (beta chain). Its binding antigen is unknown. Base qualities were left out, and no much larger clone turns up one base away. This sample was taken from a study of vaccination and CD4 T cells after COVID-19 (dated 2022 in TCRdb). For the wider study: The convalescent cohort included six males and four females, with two Hispanic individuals, seven Caucasians, two Asians and one multiracial person. For stimulating the cultures, overlapping spike peptide pools were used, derived from SARS-CoV-2 as well as from the common cold coronaviruses HCoV-NL63, HCoV-OC43 and HCoV-229E. Each participant got two doses of either the Pfizer-BioNTech BNT162b2 vaccine (n=8) or the Moderna mRNA-1273 vaccine (n=2). Post-COVID blood samples from convalescent patients were collected a median of roughly 100 days after diagnosis, with a range of 35 to 161 days. At the TCR clonotype level, an earlier paper using these donors assessed memory CD4+ T cell crossreactivity between SARS-CoV-2 and common cold coronavirus spike proteins. Control cultures used a CEFX viral epitope pool as positive control, an HIV-1 Nef peptide pool as negative control, or no peptide. In 10 COVID-19 convalescent patients and a handful of infection-naive healthy vaccine recipients, the spike-specific CD4+ TCR repertoire before mRNA vaccination was compared with the repertoire after mRNA vaccination. Post-vaccine blood samples were obtained a median of around 74 days after the second vaccine dose, with a range of roughly 13 to 250 days. Here is what the overall study found, with its caveats: The number of convalescent patients in the study was relatively small, and the study did not examine early timepoints following natural infection. Among convalescent patients, a median about 86% of the SARS-CoV-2-reactive clones seen after vaccination appeared only after vaccination, which suggests priming specific to the vaccine. The median count of SARS-CoV-2-reactive clonotypes went up from approximately 22 after infection to 30 to 40 after vaccination, although the change was not significant. In convalescent patients, nearly all vaccine-specific clones (304 of 307) were found to be mono-reactive for SARS-CoV-2 spike rather than cross-reactive with common cold coronaviruses.

Including the terminal cysteine and phenylalanine, the CDR3 comprises 13 residues. Only the CDR3 DNA stays, 39 bases, in frame from base 1. From a lookup of the germline V gene (reference sequence), CDR1 and CDR2 are DFQATT and SNEGSKA. A distance of 14 bases separates the germline ends of V and J, which lose 5 bases and 6 bases respectively. The library was prepared using PCR. TCR sequencing of DNA from cultured CD4+ T cells used the Oncomine TCR Beta short-read assay at the Johns Hopkins FTIC core. The QIAamp micro DNA kit was used to extract genomic DNA from the cultured CD4+ T cells. Oncomine TCR Beta libraries from cultured CD4+ T cells were pooled using unique dual indexes and sequenced on an Illumina iSeq 100. The paper's data handling went like this. Non-productive sequences were filtered out, and CDR3s that did not start with C, did not end with F or W, or were shorter than 7 amino acids were discarded. The MANAFEST web application identified antigen-specific clonotypes by comparing peptide-stimulated wells against reference wells and other culture wells. Positive clones required FDR below 0.05, an odds ratio above 5, and productive frequency above 0.1% in at least two of three replicate wells. Cross-reactive clonotypes were defined as significantly expanded in both SARS-CoV-2 spike wells and at least one common cold coronavirus spike condition. Similarity between CDR3 sequences was evaluated in R version 3.6.1 using Levenshtein distances (stringdist) and unrooted phylogenetic trees (ape). Through fastp at Q25 and MiXCR, TCRdb rebuilt clones from the public reads, retaining in-frame beta chains. Merged by CDR3 protein, the rows form single entries marked with the most common genes and DNA. It is TCRdb's table, rather than the study itself, that gives the V and J calls and clone size. This sample lists approximately 7,000 distinct CDR3 sequences; around 48% were detected once. 24% of the sample comes from the top ten.

The treatment or condition label on this specimen signifies: approximately 11-day PBMC culture with coronavirus spike peptide pools or control peptides (ViraFEST assay). CD4+ T cells from unexposed donors were collected before the COVID-19 pandemic (2011-2018). The ViraFEST assay was used in the study, in which antigen-specific T cells were expanded with peptide pools and expanded clonotypes were subsequently identified by TCR sequencing. Each well held some 2 million PBMCs cultured in IMDM containing approximately 5.3% human AB serum and 9 to 10 IU/ml IL-2, with 10 ug/ml peptide pools added. Half of the culture medium was replaced with fresh IL-2-containing medium on days 3 and 7. CD4+ T cells were isolated after 10 days of culture through negative selection using the EasySep CD4+ T cell isolation kit. As cell number allowed, CD4+ T cells from unexposed donors were tested for reactivity to SARS-CoV-2 S and N and to four common cold coronavirus spike pools. Ficoll-Paque Plus gradient centrifugation was used to isolate PBMCs from whole blood, and the isolated PBMCs were then either used fresh or cryopreserved at -140C. In general, triplicate wells were set up for every culture condition. Leukapheresis product for the unexposed donors was purchased commercially.

Sequenced sample: CD4+ T cells from blood, cultured in vitro. This chain is built from TRBV20-1 and TRBJ1-5, with the D gene uncertain. This receptor was taken from a human donor in good health. The CDR3 reads as follows: CSASRYFGQPQHF. In nucleotides, the sequence is TGCAGTGCTTCCCGGTATTTCGGTCAGCCCCAGCATTTT.